This T cell receptor (beta chain) was identified in a study of cytomegalovirus exposure and HLA in healthy donors. The method was immunoSEQ multiplex PCR; TCRdb's version includes in-frame clones alone and lacks a portion of them. Of approximately 160,000 clones listed, roughly 90% were seen once; the top ten hold roughly 4.2%. Broader study findings: The study labeled 164 TCR beta chains cytomegalovirus-associated. Through in vitro validation, three CMV-associated chains were shown to be specific for CMV antigens. According to reports, the classifier identified cytomegalovirus status with high specificity and sensitivity.

A note on this clone: The antigen is undetermined.

V gave up 0 bases and J gave up 6 bases; unmatched junction bases: 6. The CDR3 totals 15 residues. CDR1 SGHRS and CDR2 YFSETQ come from the germline V gene. This receptor was taken from a man aged 18 to 29 in good health and CMV-seropositive. The rearrangement links TRBV5-1 to TRBJ1-2, with 9 bases matching TRBD1. Sequencing input: PBMCs. CDR3 amino acids: CASSLGDRDADGYTF. CDR3 nucleotide sequence: TGCGCCAGCAGCTTGGGGGACAGGGATGCAGATGGCTACACCTTC.